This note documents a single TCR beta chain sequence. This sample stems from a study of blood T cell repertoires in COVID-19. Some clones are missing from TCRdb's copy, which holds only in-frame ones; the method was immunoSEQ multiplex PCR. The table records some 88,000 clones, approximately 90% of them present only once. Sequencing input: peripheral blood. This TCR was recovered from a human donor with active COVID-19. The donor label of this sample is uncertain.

The CDR3 region has the DNA TGTGCCAGCAGCTTAGCGTCTAGCGGTCGGGTAACCGGGGAGCTGTTTTTT. Its protein product is CASSLASSGRVTGELFF. This chain joins TRBV7-9 and TRBJ2-2, with 7 positions matching TRBD2. Per germline, CDR1 SEHNR and CDR2 FQNEAQ (reference sequence). Germline trimming cut 0 bases from V and 5 bases from J; bases unmatched to any gene: 9. CDR3 length equals 17 residues.